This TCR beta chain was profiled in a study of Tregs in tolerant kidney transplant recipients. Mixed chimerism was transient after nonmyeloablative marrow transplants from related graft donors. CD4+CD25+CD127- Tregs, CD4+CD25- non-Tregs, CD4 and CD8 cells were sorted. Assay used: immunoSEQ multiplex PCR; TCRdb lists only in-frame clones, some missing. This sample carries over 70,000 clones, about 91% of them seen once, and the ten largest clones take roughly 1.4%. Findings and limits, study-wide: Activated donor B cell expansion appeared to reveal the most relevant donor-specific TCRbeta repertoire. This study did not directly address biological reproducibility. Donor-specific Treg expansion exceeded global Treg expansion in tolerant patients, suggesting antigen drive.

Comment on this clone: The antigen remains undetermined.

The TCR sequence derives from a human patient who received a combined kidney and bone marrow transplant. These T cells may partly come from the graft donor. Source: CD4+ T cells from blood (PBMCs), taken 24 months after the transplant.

The CDR3: CASSSGQGRGNTDTQYF. CDR3 DNA sequence: TGTGCCAGCAGCTCAGGACAGGGTCGAGGTAACACAGATACGCAGTATTTT. The chain carries TRBV11-3 and TRBJ2-3, with 8 positions matching TRBD1. J lost 2 bases, V lost 4 bases, and 11 bases had no gene match. The CDR3 totals 17 residues. CDR1 is SGHNT and CDR2 is YENEEA in the germline V gene.